This entry lists 24 T cell receptor beta chains sequenced from one sample in a study of PD-1 blockade in classical Hodgkin lymphoma. Patients all relapsed after autologous stem cell transplantation, and there was variation in brentuximab vedotin exposure. The table came from immunoSEQ multiplex PCR; TCRdb's copy has only in-frame clones and leaves some out. The repertoire holds over 20,000 clones, with about 80% as singletons. The sample in question was peripheral blood mononuclear cells (PBMCs), obtained before the second cycle of nivolumab. The receptors derive from a human donor with classical Hodgkin lymphoma.

This clone was seen a handful of times. The rearrangement uses TRBV19 and TRBJ2-1; D remains ambiguous. Trimming removed 3 bases at V and 5 bases at J, with 5 bases between. Germline V gene sequence: CDR1 LNHDA, CDR2 SQIVND (reference sequence). This CDR3 comprises 12 residues. The chain's CDR3 is CASSMRNNEQFF. DNA of the CDR3: TGTGCCAGTAGTATGAGGAACAATGAGCAGTTCTTC.

The V and J genes are TRBV6-1 and TRBJ2-4; 7 bases map to TRBD1. CDR3 length: 12 residues. Looked up from germline, CDR1 is MNHNS and CDR2 is SASEGT. Trimming cost V 6 bases and J 10 bases; bases outside gene matches: 6. The DNA for the CDR3 is TGTGCCAGCAGCTTCGACAGGGCAATTCAGTACTTC. This gives the protein CASSFDRAIQYF.

The chain uses TRBV7-2 and TRBJ1-3, with a weak D call TRBD1 (6 bases). The germline gives CDR1 SGHTA, CDR2 FQGNSA. The CDR3 is 14 amino acids. The germline V and J ends were trimmed by 5 bases and 2 bases, with 10 bases remaining between them. CDR3 DNA sequence: TGTGCCAGCAGCCTATCAGGGGCTGGAAACACCATATATTTT. It is translated as CASSLSGAGNTIYF.

V gene TRBV10-3 combines with J gene TRBJ2-7, with TRBD1 as a possible D gene (5 bases). CDR3 size: 17 residues. Germline-derived CDR1 and CDR2 are ENHRY and SYGVKD. Trimming cost V 0 bases and J 0 bases, with 15 bases left between them. The CDR3 loop is CAISESLAGPSSYEQYF. The CDR3 bases are TGTGCCATCAGTGAGTCTTTGGCAGGGCCCAGCTCCTACGAGCAGTACTTC.

V and J are TRBV7-9 and TRBJ1-1; D not certain. Trimming removed 4 bases at V and 3 bases at J, with 12 bases between. This CDR3 contains 14 residues. Germline loops: CDR1 SEHNR, CDR2 FQNEAQ (reference sequence). The CDR3 DNA is TGTGCCAGCAGCTCTTTAGGACGGTACACTGAAGCTTTCTTT. This encodes CASSSLGRYTEAFF.

This clone showed up just once. V and J are TRBV5-3 and TRBJ2-1; 12 bases match TRBD2. TRBV5-3 is marked as an open reading frame, function uncertain. The J segment lost 9 bases and the V segment lost 1 base, leaving 8 bases of the junction unmatched. The CDR3 extends over 16 amino acids. The chain's CDR3 is CARSLFLAGGLGEQFF. CDR3 sequence (DNA): TGTGCCAGAAGCTTGTTCCTAGCGGGAGGGCTAGGTGAGCAGTTCTTC.

V usage is TRBV7-9 and J usage is TRBJ2-3, with unresolved D. V was pared by 1 base and J by 5 bases, with 1 base between. The CDR3 is 11 residues long. Germline V CDR1 and CDR2: SEHNR, FQNEAQ (reference sequence). The CDR3 bases are TGTGCCAGCAGCTTAGAAGATACGCAGTATTTT. Amino acids: CASSLEDTQYF.

The chain is built from TRBV25-1 and TRBJ2-7; D is ambiguous. The germline V gene encodes CDR1 MGHDK and CDR2 SYGVNS. Trimming stripped 10 bases from V and 6 bases from J, with 13 bases between. CDR3 length equals 11 residues. The CDR3 nucleotides read TGTGCCATCGAGCCGAGCGTCGAGCAGTACTTC. It specifies CAIEPSVEQYF.

The rearrangement uses TRBV27 and TRBJ1-1; D ambiguous. Trimming removed 3 bases from V and 2 bases from J, with 7 bases in between. Germline CDR1 is MNHEY and CDR2 is SMNVEV (reference sequence). This CDR3 comprises 13 residues. CDR3 amino acids: CASSLGRNTEAFF. In DNA, the CDR3 is TGTGCCAGCAGTTTGGGCAGAAACACTGAAGCTTTCTTT.

The V call is TRBV11-3, the J call TRBJ2-1, with D uncertain. The CDR3 totals 14 residues. Germline V gives CDR1 SGHNT, CDR2 YENEEA. V lost 5 bases to trimming and J lost 1 base, with 9 bases between them. This chain's CDR3 is CASSPGWSYNEQFF. CDR3 nucleotide sequence: TGTGCCAGCAGCCCCGGGTGGTCCTACAATGAGCAGTTCTTC.

This clone has a single count. V and J are TRBV2 and TRBJ1-5, with D tentatively TRBD1 (5 bases). Germline CDR1 reads SNHLY; CDR2 reads FYNNEI. V lost 6 bases and J 3 bases, leaving 15 bases between the germline ends. This CDR3 region has 15 residues. The CDR3 reads CASRARGSYNQPQHF. In DNA, the CDR3 is TGTGCCAGCAGGGCGAGGGGCAGCTACAATCAGCCCCAGCATTTT. Using reference TRBV2 and TRBJ1-5 for the parts outside the CDR3, the full variable domain is EPEVTQTPSHQVTQMGQEVILRCVPISNHLYFYWYRQILGQKVEFLVSFYNNEISEKSEIFDDQFSVERPDGSNFTLKIRSTKLEDSAMYFCASRARGSYNQPQHFGDGTRLSIL.

The gene calls are TRBV12-5 and TRBJ2-4; D is unclear. Germline V gene sequence: CDR1 LGHNT, CDR2 FRNRAP. This CDR3 is 13 amino acids long. Trimming left V 3 bases short and J 15 bases short, with 18 bases between. CDR3 DNA sequence: TGTGCTAGTGGTTTCCCATCACAGAAGGGAAGGTACTTC. This gives the protein CASGFPSQKGRYF.

The chain has TRBV18 and TRBJ2-3; D is possibly TRBD1 (6 bases). Trimming cost V 5 bases and J 5 bases, with 8 bases left between them. CDR1 and CDR2 from the germline V gene are KGHSH and LQKENI. The CDR3 runs to 12 residues. The CDR3: CASSSTGDTQYF. The CDR3 DNA reads as TGTGCCAGCTCATCGACAGGAGATACGCAGTATTTT. Full variable domain (missing parts from reference TRBV18 and TRBJ2-3): NAGVMQNPRHLVRRRGQEARLRCSPMKGHSHVYWYRQLPEEGLKFMVYLQKENIIDESGMPKERFSAEFPKEGPSILRIQQVVRGDSAAYFCASSSTGDTQYFGPGTRLTVL.

V gene TRBV27 combines with J gene TRBJ1-2; D not resolved. With 3 bases removed from V and 4 bases from J, the gap between germline ends came to 12 bases. The CDR3 is 14 amino acids. The germline gives CDR1 MNHEY, CDR2 SMNVEV (reference sequence). The CDR3, as DNA: TGTGCCAGCAGTTTCTCGGTGGCAATCTATGGCTACACCTTC. It is translated as CASSFSVAIYGYTF.

This chain links TRBV11-3 with TRBJ2-1, with D hard to call. CDR1 is SGHNT and CDR2 is YENEEA in the germline V gene. V was cut by 5 bases and J by 5 bases, with 4 bases left in between. The CDR3 spans 11 residues. The CDR3 DNA sequence: TGTGCCAGCAGCCCCAACAATGAGCAGTTCTTC. The encoded protein is CASSPNNEQFF.

This chain connects TRBV2 to TRBJ1-1; the D is unclear. Trimming stripped 5 bases from V and 9 bases from J, with 7 bases between. In germline, CDR1 is SNHLY, CDR2 FYNNEI. The CDR3 length is 10 residues. The CDR3 reads CASSYPKAFF. The CDR3 DNA is TGTGCCAGCAGTTACCCGAAAGCTTTCTTT.

The V and J genes are TRBV28 and TRBJ1-5; D perhaps matches TRBD1 (5 bases). Between the trimmed V and J ends, which lost 3 bases and 7 bases, there was a span of 16 bases. CDR3 size: 15 residues. Germline lookup yields CDR1 MDHEN and CDR2 SYDVKM. CDR3 DNA sequence: TGTGCCAGCAGTTTCTTGGGGCAGATCCCCCAGCCCCAGCATTTT. It translates to CASSFLGQIPQPQHF.

The rearrangement uses TRBV4-3 and TRBJ1-2; 7 nucleotides match TRBD1. Germline CDR1 reads LGHNA; CDR2 reads YSLEER. Trimming took 0 bases from V and 0 from J; bases not matched to a gene: 13. The CDR3 has 19 amino acids. In DNA, the CDR3 is TGCGCCAGCAGCCAAGATTTGCGGGACAGACAACAGACTAACTATGGCTACACCTTC. It codes for CASSQDLRDRQQTNYGYTF.

J is TRBJ2-5 and V is TRBV14, with D possibly called TRBD1 or TRBD2 (5 bases each). The germline gives CDR1 SGHDN, CDR2 FVKESK. This CDR3 spans 17 amino acids. V was shortened by 4 bases and J by 3 bases, with 21 bases between the two germline ends. The CDR3 nucleotides are TGTGCCAGCAGCCGATCTTCAGGGTCGGGGTCGGAAGAGACCCAGTACTTC. Translated: CASSRSSGSGSEETQYF.

J is TRBJ2-2 and V is TRBV30; 8 bases fit TRBD2. The germline gives CDR1 GTSNPN, CDR2 SVGIG (reference sequence). Trimming took 2 bases from V and 4 from J; bases not matched to a gene: 3. This CDR3 has 14 amino acids. Here the CDR3 DNA reads TGTGCCTGGAGTCCCGGGAGGGGCACCGGGGAGCTGTTTTTT. Residues: CAWSPGRGTGELFF. Looking up the rest from reference TRBV30 and TRBJ2-2 gives the full variable domain: SQTIHQWPATLVQPVGSPLSLECTVEGTSNPNLYWYRQAAGRGLQLLFYSVGIGQISSEVPQNLSASRPQDRQFILSSKKLLLSDSGFYLCAWSPGRGTGELFFGEGSRLTVL.

In the case of this clone: The same CDR3 also results from other DNA sequences found in this sample. The chain employs TRBV6-1 and TRBJ2-1, with D uncertain. Germline-derived CDR1 and CDR2 are MNHNS and SASEGT. The CDR3 is made up of 12 amino acids. The ends were cut back, 3 bases at V and 8 bases at J, with 8 bases in the middle. DNA of the CDR3: TGTGCCAGCAGTGAGGAAGGATATGAGCAGTTCTTC. Translated, it gives CASSEEGYEQFF.

The gene calls are TRBV7-9 and TRBJ1-3; the D is unclear. Trimming removed 1 base from V and 4 bases from J, with 8 bases in between. Germline V gene data show CDR1 as SEHNR and CDR2 as FQNEAQ (reference sequence). The CDR3 totals 14 residues. CDR3 residues: CASSLGQQGNTIYF. The DNA for the CDR3 is TGTGCCAGCAGCTTAGGGCAGCAAGGAAACACCATATATTTT.

The chain recombines TRBV7-9 with TRBJ2-7, with no clear D. Trimming took 3 bases from V and 0 from J, leaving 6 bases between them. Germline values: CDR1 SEHNR, CDR2 FQNEAQ (reference sequence). The CDR3 runs 13 residues. The CDR3 sequence: CASSFRSSYEQYF. For the CDR3, the DNA is TGTGCCAGCAGCTTCAGGTCCTCCTACGAGCAGTACTTC.

The chain recombines TRBV19 with TRBJ2-7; 9 nucleotides align to TRBD1. CDR1 and CDR2 (germline): LNHDA, SQIVND (reference sequence). CDR3 length: 15 residues. After removal of 5 bases from V and 2 bases from J, the junction contained 7 bases not matched to a gene. The chain's CDR3 is CASSSAGQGTYEQYF. The DNA of the CDR3 is TGTGCCAGTAGTTCGGCGGGACAGGGTACCTACGAGCAGTACTTC.